The 9 T cell receptor beta chains below were found in one sample sequenced in a study of blood T cell repertoires in COVID-19. Clones were sequenced by immunoSEQ multiplex PCR, and TCRdb holds only the in-frame ones, with some missing. The sample has roughly 74,000 clones; 70% to 90% are singletons. The sequencing input was peripheral blood. The receptors here all came from a man in his sixties or seventies with active or convalescent COVID-19.

This chain uses TRBV11-2 with TRBJ2-5; weak D call: TRBD2 (5 bases). This CDR3 is built from 12 residues. CDR1 is SGHAT and CDR2 is FQNNGV in the germline V gene. V was shortened by 5 bases and J by 2 bases, with 6 bases between the two germline ends. CDR3 amino acids: CASSPGQETQYF. DNA of the CDR3: TGTGCCAGCAGCCCGGGACAAGAGACCCAGTACTTC.

The chain recombines TRBV5-1 with TRBJ2-2; 10 nucleotides line up with TRBD1. V was clipped by 0 bases and J by 4 bases; unmatched bases: 6. CDR3 size: 17 residues. The V gene's germline CDR1 is SGHRS and CDR2 YFSETQ. This CDR3 reads CASSLGDRGPGTGELFF. DNA for the CDR3: TGCGCCAGCAGCTTGGGGGACAGGGGCCCGGGCACCGGGGAGCTGTTTTTT.

The chain recombines TRBV5-8 with TRBJ2-1; unclear D gene. The germline V gene has CDR1 SGHTS and CDR2 YDEGEE. The CDR3 sequence is 16 residues long. The V end lost 4 bases, the J end lost 5 bases, and 19 bases lay between the germline ends. This CDR3 reads CASSPLRPSVDNEQFF. The CDR3 bases are TGTGCCAGCAGCCCCCTTCGTCCTAGTGTTGACAATGAGCAGTTCTTC.

The rearrangement uses TRBV10-1 and TRBJ1-1; D may be TRBD1 (6 bases). Trimming pared 3 bases from V and 9 bases from J, leaving 11 bases between. Looked up from germline, CDR1 is WNHNN and CDR2 is SYGVQD (reference sequence). The CDR3 consists of 12 residues. CDR3 sequence: CASSDGTRKAFF. The DNA of the CDR3 is TGCGCCAGCAGTGACGGGACAAGGAAAGCTTTCTTT.

The J gene is TRBJ2-3, the V gene TRBV11-2; D gene unclear. V lost 2 bases and J 4 bases, leaving 4 bases between the germline ends. The CDR3 extends over 12 amino acids. Germline CDR1 SGHAT, CDR2 FQNNGV. CDR3 amino acids: CASSLLPDTQYF. The CDR3 DNA is TGTGCCAGCAGCTTACTCCCAGATACGCAGTATTTT.

This clone has just a few counts. The chain employs TRBV7-6 and TRBJ2-1; D is possibly TRBD2 (6 bases). The V and J ends lost 2 bases and 2 bases respectively, with 13 bases between them. The CDR3 is 16 amino acids. Germline CDR1 reads SGHVS; CDR2 reads FNYEAQ. The CDR3 loop is CASSLYPTSTYNEQFF. As DNA, the CDR3 is TGTGCCAGCAGCTTATACCCCACTAGCACCTACAATGAGCAGTTCTTC.

V is TRBV19 and J is TRBJ1-2, with 7 bases lining up with TRBD1. The CDR3 is 18 amino acids. V shed 5 bases, J shed 2 bases, and the junction held 17 bases outside the gene matches. Germline V gives CDR1 LNHDA, CDR2 SQIVND (reference sequence). In DNA form, the CDR3 reads TGTGCCAGTAGTTCAGGAGGGGGCGCGGCCGTATTAAACTATGGCTACACCTTC. Translated: CASSSGGGAAVLNYGYTF.

CDR3 sequence: CASSRGQSYGYTF. The DNA for the CDR3 is TGTGCCAGCAGCAGGGGACAGTCCTATGGCTACACCTTC. The chain uses TRBV7-9 and TRBJ1-2, with 7 positions matching TRBD1. J was trimmed by 4 bases and V by 5 bases; bases with no gene match: 4. CDR3 size: 13 residues. Germline V gene lookup returns CDR1 SEHNR and CDR2 FQNEAQ (reference sequence).

The rearrangement uses TRBV18 and TRBJ1-3, with D uncertain. From germline, CDR1 is KGHSH and CDR2 LQKENI. The V gene lost 2 bases and the J gene lost 4 bases, with 12 bases spanning the gap. This CDR3 is built from 15 residues. The CDR3 sequence is CASSPRPLEGNTIYF. The DNA of the CDR3 is TGTGCCAGCTCACCAAGACCTCTGGAGGGAAACACCATATATTTT. Combining the CDR3 with reference TRBV18 and TRBJ1-3 gives the whole variable domain NAGVMQNPRHLVRRRGQEARLRCSPMKGHSHVYWYRQLPEEGLKFMVYLQKENIIDESGMPKERFSAEFPKEGPSILRIQQVVRGDSAAYFCASSPRPLEGNTIYFGEGSWLTVV.